This TCR beta chain is from a study of blood T cell repertoires in COVID-19. Germline loops: CDR1 SGHNT, CDR2 YYREEE (reference sequence). V dropped 1 base and J dropped 5; count of bases not matched to a gene: 4. The CDR3 has 14 amino acids. Clones were sequenced by immunoSEQ multiplex PCR, and TCRdb holds only the in-frame ones, with some missing. This sample has about 290,000 clones, with under 90% found just once. Specimen: peripheral blood. This receptor was obtained from a woman in her forties who had recovered from COVID-19. The rearrangement links TRBV5-4 to TRBJ2-5; 8 nucleotides agree with TRBD2. CDR3 region: CASSLREGHETQYF. The CDR3 nucleotides read TGTGCCAGCAGCTTGCGGGAGGGCCACGAGACCCAGTACTTC. Full variable domain (remainder filled in from reference TRBV5-4 and TRBJ2-5): ETGVTQSPTHLIKTRGQQVTLRCSSQSGHNTVSWYQQALGQGPQFIFQYYREEENGRGNFPPRFSGLQFPNYSSELNVNALELDDSALYLCASSLREGHETQYFGPGTRLLVL.